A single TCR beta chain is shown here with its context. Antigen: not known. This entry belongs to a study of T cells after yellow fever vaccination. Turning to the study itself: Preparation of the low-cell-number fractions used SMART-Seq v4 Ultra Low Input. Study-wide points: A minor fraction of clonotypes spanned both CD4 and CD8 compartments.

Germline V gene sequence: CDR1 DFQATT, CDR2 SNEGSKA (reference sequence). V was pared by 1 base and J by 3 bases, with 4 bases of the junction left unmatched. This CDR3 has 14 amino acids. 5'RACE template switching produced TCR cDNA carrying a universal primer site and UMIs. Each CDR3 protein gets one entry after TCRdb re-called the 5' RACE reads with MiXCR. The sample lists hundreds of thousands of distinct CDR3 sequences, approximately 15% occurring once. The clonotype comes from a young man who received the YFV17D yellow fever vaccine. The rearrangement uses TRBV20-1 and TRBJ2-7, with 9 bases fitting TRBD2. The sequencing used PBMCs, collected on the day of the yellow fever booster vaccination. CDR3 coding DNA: TGCAGTGCTAGAGTGGGACTAGCTGTCTACGAGCAGTACTTC. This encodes CSARVGLAVYEQYF.